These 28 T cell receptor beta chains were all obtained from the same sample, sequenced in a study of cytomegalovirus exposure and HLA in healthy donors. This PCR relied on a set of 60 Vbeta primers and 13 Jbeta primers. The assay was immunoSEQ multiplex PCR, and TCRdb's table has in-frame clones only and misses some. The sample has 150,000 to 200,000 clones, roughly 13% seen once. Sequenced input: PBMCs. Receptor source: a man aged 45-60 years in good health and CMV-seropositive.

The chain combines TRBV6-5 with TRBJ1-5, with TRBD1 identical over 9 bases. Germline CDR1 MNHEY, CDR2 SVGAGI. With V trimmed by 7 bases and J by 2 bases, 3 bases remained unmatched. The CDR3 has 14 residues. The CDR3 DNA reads TGTGCCAGCACCTGGACAGGGGGCAATCAGCCCCAGCATTTT. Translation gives CASTWTGGNQPQHF.

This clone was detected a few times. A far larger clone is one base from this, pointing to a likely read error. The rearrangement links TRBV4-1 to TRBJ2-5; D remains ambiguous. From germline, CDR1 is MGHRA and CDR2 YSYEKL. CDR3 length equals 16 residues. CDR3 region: CASSQDGLMAQENQYF. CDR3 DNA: TGCGCCAGCAGCCAAGATGGGCTAATGGCTCAAGAGAACCAGTACTTC.

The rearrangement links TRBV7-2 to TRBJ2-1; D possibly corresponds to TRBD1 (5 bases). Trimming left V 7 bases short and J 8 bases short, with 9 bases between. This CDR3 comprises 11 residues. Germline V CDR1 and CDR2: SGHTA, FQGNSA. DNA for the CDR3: TGTGCCAGCACCCTAGGGGATGAGCAGTTCTTC. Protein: CASTLGDEQFF.

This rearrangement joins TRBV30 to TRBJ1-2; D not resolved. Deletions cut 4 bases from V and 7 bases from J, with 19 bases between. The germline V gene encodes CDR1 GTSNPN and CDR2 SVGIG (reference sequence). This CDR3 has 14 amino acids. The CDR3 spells CAWTQRSMRVGYTF. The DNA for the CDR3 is TGTGCCTGGACCCAGCGGTCCATGCGGGTTGGCTACACCTTC.

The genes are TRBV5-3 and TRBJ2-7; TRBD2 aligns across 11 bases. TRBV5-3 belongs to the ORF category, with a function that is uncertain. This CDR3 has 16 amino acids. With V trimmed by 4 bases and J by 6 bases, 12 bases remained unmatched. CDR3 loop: CARSLVLTSGDCEQYV. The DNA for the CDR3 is TGTGCCAGAAGCCTAGTACTGACTAGCGGGGATTGCGAGCAGTACGTC.

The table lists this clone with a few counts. The CDR3 loop is CASSVAVGSSYEQYF. The CDR3 DNA is TGTGCCAGCAGCGTAGCCGTGGGGAGCTCCTACGAGCAGTACTTC. The genes are TRBV9 and TRBJ2-7; D possibly corresponds to TRBD2 (5 bases). This CDR3 spans 15 amino acids. Germline CDR1 and CDR2: SGDLS and YYNGEE. The ends were cut back, 0 bases at V and 0 bases at J, with 10 bases in the middle.

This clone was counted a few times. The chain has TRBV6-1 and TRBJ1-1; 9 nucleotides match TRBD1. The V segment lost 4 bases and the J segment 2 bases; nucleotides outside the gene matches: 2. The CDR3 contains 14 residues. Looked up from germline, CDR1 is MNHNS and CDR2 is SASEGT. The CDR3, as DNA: TGTGCCAGCAGTGGGACAGGGGCAAACACTGAAGCTTTCTTT. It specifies CASSGTGANTEAFF.

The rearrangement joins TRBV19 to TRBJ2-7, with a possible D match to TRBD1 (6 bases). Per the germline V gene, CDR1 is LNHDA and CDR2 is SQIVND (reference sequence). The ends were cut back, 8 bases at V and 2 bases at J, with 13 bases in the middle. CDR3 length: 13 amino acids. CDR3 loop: CASSSGTPYEQYF. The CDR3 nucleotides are TGTGCCAGTTCTTCCGGGACACCCTACGAGCAGTACTTC.

As DNA, the CDR3 is TGTGCCAGCAGCCCGGGACTCTTCAACACTGAAGCTTTCTTT. Translating gives CASSPGLFNTEAFF. The gene calls are TRBV7-9 and TRBJ1-1, with D possibly matching TRBD1 (5 bases). The CDR3 is made up of 14 amino acids. V lost 5 bases, J lost 2 bases, and 12 bases lay in between. Germline-derived CDR1 and CDR2 are SEHNR and FQNEAQ (reference sequence).

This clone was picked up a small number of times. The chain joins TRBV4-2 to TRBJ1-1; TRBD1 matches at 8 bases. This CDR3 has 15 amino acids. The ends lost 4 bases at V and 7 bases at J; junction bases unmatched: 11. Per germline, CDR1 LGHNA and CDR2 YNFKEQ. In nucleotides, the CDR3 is TGTGCCAGCAGCCCCCTTGGCAGGGGGCCGGGTGAAGCTTTCTTT. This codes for CASSPLGRGPGEAFF.

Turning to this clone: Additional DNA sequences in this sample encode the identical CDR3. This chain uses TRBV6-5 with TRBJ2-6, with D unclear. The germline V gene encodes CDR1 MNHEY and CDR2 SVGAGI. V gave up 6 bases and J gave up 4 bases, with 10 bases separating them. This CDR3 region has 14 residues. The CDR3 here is CASSRISGANVLTF. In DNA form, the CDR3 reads TGTGCCAGCAGCAGAATCTCCGGGGCCAACGTCCTGACTTTC.

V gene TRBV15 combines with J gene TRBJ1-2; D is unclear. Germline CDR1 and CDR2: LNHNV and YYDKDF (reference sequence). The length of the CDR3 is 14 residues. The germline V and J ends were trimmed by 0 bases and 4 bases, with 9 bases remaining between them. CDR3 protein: CATSRDQVGYGYTF. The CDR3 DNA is TGTGCCACCAGCAGAGACCAGGTGGGCTATGGCTACACCTTC.

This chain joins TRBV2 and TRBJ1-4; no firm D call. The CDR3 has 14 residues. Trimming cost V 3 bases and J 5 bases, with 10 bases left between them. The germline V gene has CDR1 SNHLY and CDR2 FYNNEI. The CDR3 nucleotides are TGTGCCAGCAGTGACAGCGGTTGGAATGAAAAACTGTTTTTT. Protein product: CASSDSGWNEKLFF. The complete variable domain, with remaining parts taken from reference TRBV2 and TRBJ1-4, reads EPEVTQTPSHQVTQMGQEVILRCVPISNHLYFYWYRQILGQKVEFLVSFYNNEISEKSEIFDDQFSVERPDGSNFTLKIRSTKLEDSAMYFCASSDSGWNEKLFFGSGTQLSVL.

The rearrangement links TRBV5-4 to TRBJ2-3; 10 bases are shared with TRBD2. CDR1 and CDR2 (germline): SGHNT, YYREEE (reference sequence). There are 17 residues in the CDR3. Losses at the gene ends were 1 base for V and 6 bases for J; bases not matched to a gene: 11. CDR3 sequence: CASSLRRSGGAIDTQYF. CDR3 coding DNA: TGTGCCAGCAGCTTGCGAAGGAGCGGGGGGGCCATTGATACGCAGTATTTT.

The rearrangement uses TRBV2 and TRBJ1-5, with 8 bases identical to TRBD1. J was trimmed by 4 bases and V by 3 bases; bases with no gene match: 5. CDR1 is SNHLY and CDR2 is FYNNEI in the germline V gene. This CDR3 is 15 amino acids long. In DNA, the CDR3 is TGTGCCAGCAGTGATCCCGGGGACAGGAATCAGCCCCAGCATTTT. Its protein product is CASSDPGDRNQPQHF.

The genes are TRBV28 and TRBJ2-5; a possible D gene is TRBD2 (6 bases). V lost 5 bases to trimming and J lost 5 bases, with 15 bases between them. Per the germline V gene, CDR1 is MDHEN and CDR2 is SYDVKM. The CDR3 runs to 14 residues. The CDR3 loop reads CASSTPGRWETQYF. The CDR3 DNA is TGTGCCAGCAGTACCCCAGGGAGGTGGGAGACCCAGTACTTC.

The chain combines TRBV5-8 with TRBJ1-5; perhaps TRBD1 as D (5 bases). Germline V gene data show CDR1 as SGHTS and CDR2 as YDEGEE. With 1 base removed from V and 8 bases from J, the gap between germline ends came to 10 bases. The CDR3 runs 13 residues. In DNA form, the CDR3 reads TGTGCCAGCAGCTTGAGTCAGGGAAAGCCCCAGCATTTT. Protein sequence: CASSLSQGKPQHF.

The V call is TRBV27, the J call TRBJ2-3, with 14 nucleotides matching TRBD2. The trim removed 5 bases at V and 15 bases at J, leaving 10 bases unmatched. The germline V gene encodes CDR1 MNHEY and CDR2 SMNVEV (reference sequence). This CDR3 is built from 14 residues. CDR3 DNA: TGTGCCAGCAGTCCCGGGACTAGCGGGGGCCCGGGTTATTTT. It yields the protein CASSPGTSGGPGYF.

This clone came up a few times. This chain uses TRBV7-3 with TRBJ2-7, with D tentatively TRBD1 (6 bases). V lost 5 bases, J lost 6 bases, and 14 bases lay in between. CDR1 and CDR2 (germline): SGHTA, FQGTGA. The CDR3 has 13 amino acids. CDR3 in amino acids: CASSIDRYREQYF. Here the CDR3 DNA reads TGTGCCAGCAGCATAGACAGGTACCGCGAGCAGTACTTC.

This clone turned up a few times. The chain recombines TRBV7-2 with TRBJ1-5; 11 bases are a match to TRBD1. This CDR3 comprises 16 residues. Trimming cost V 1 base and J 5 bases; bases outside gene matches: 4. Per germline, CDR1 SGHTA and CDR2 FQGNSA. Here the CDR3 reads CASSLVGTGGDQPQHF. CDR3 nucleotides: TGTGCCAGCAGCTTAGTGGGGACAGGGGGGGATCAGCCCCAGCATTTT.

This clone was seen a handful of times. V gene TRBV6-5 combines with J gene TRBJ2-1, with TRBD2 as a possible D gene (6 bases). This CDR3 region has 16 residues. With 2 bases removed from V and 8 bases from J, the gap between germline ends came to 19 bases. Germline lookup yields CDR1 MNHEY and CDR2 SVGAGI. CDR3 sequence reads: CASSYLPRGGSYEQFF. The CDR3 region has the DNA TGTGCCAGCAGTTACCTACCGCGGGGCGGATCGTATGAGCAGTTCTTC.

CDR3 sequence (DNA): TGTGCCAGCAGCTCCGTAAACAATGAGCAGTTCTTC. It translates to CASSSVNNEQFF. The rearrangement uses TRBV7-9 and TRBJ2-1; D is uncertain. Trimming cost V 4 bases and J 5 bases, with 6 bases left between them. Germline V gene sequence: CDR1 SEHNR, CDR2 FQNEAQ (reference sequence). This CDR3 has 12 amino acids.

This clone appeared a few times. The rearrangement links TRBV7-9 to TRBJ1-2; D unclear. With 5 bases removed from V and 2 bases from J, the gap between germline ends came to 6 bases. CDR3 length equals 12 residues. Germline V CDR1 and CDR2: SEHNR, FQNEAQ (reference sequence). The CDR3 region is CASSETNYGYTF. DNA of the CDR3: TGTGCCAGCAGCGAGACAAACTATGGCTACACCTTC.

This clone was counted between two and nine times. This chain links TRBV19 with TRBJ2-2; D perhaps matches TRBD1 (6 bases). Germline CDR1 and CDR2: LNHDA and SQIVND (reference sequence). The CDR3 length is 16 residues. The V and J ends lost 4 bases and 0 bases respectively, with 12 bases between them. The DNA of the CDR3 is TGTGCCAGTAGTAACAGGGTGAGGGCGAACACCGGGGAGCTGTTTTTT. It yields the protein CASSNRVRANTGELFF.

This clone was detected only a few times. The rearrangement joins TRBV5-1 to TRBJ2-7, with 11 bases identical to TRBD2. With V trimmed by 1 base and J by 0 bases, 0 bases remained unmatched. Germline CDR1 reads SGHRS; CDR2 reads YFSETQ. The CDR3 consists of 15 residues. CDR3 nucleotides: TGCGCCAGCAGCTTGACTAGCGGGGGCTCCTACGAGCAGTACGTC. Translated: CASSLTSGGSYEQYV.

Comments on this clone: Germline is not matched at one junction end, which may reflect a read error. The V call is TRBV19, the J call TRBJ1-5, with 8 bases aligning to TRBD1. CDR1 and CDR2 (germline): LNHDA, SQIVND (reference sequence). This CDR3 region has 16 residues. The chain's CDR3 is CASSSDIRDRQLNQDF. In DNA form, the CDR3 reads TGTGCCAGTAGTAGCGACATCCGGGACAGGCAGCTCAATCAGGATTTT.

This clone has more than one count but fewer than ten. CDR3 nucleotide sequence: TGTGCCAGCATACCCGGGACTAGCAGCGAGCAGTACGTC. Protein sequence: CASIPGTSSEQYV. The chain is built from TRBV2 and TRBJ2-7; 9 bases line up with TRBD2. The CDR3 sequence is 13 residues long. Germline V gene data show CDR1 as SNHLY and CDR2 as FYNNEI. The V and J ends lost 7 bases and 6 bases, in that order; junction bases with no gene match: 7.

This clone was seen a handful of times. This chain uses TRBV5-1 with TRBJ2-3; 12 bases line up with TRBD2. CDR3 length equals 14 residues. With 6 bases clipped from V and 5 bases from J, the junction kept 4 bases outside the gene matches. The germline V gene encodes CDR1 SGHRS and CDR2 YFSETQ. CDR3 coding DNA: TGCGCCAGCATGACTAGCGGGGGAAAAGATACGCAGTATTTT. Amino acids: CASMTSGGKDTQYF.